The 21 T cell receptor beta chains listed next were all sequenced from one sample in a study of cytomegalovirus exposure and HLA in healthy donors. Amplification used 60 Vbeta primers and 13 Jbeta primers. The data were produced by immunoSEQ multiplex PCR, yet TCRdb's version contains in-frame clones alone and is incomplete. The sample has some 180,000 clones, 79% seen once. The sequenced material came from PBMCs. The receptors were sampled from a woman aged 25 to 39 in good health and CMV-seropositive.

The chain's CDR3 is CASSQGGGRTEAFF. In DNA form, the CDR3 reads TGTGCCAGCTCACAGGGGGGGGGCAGGACTGAAGCTTTCTTT. The gene calls are TRBV6-4 and TRBJ1-1, with 8 bases that match TRBD1. The V and J ends lost 8 bases and 5 bases, in that order; junction bases with no gene match: 10. From germline, CDR1 is MRHNA and CDR2 SNTAGT. The CDR3 is 14 residues long.

This chain connects TRBV10-3 to TRBJ2-1; the D gene is possibly TRBD1 (6 bases). The CDR3 is 15 residues long. Trimming removed 5 bases at V and 6 bases at J, with 17 bases between. CDR1 ENHRY and CDR2 SYGVKD come from the germline V gene. The CDR3 nucleotides are TGTGCCATCAGTTTGGGGGCTCCAGGTGGCAATGAGCAGTTCTTC. Amino acids: CAISLGAPGGNEQFF.

The chain employs TRBV9 and TRBJ2-5; 13 nucleotides agree with TRBD2. J was trimmed by 4 bases and V by 7 bases; bases with no gene match: 7. This CDR3 comprises 15 residues. The germline CDR1 and CDR2 sequences are SGDLS and YYNGEE. The CDR3 loop is CASAAGLAGVETQYF. Written as DNA, the CDR3 is TGTGCCAGCGCCGCAGGACTAGCGGGAGTAGAGACCCAGTACTTC.

This sequence joins TRBV7-9 and TRBJ1-3; TRBD1 aligns across 7 bases. CDR3 length: 17 residues. V shed 2 bases and J 1 base; nucleotides not matched to a gene: 8. The germline V gene has CDR1 SEHNR and CDR2 FQNEAQ (reference sequence). The CDR3: CASSLLGQSTSGNTIYF. In DNA, the CDR3 is TGTGCCAGCAGCTTATTGGGACAGTCTACTTCTGGAAACACCATATATTTT.

V usage is TRBV5-5 and J usage is TRBJ2-5, with 8 bases lining up with TRBD2. The V and J ends lost 0 bases and 5 bases, in that order; junction bases with no gene match: 9. In germline, CDR1 is SGHKS, CDR2 YYEKEE (reference sequence). The CDR3 loop spans 16 amino acids. The CDR3 region is CASSLGPQRGLETQYF. The DNA for the CDR3 is TGTGCCAGCAGCTTGGGGCCCCAGCGGGGGCTTGAGACCCAGTACTTC.

The genes are TRBV29-1 and TRBJ2-7, with a tentative D call TRBD1 (6 bases). The CDR3 has 13 residues. The germline gives CDR1 SQVTM, CDR2 ANQGSEA. Trimming shortened V by 2 bases and J by 3 bases, and 11 bases separated the two germline ends. The CDR3 loop is CSVETGQDYEQYF. Written as DNA, the CDR3 is TGCAGCGTTGAAACGGGACAAGACTACGAGCAGTACTTC.

J is TRBJ1-1 and V is TRBV27; no firm D call. V was trimmed by 6 bases and J by 1 base, leaving 12 bases between them. Germline CDR1 MNHEY, CDR2 SMNVEV (reference sequence). The CDR3 length is 14 residues. DNA for the CDR3: TGTGCCAGCAGACTCTACGTCGGGAACACTGAAGCTTTCTTT. As protein: CASRLYVGNTEAFF.

The V call is TRBV6-4, the J call TRBJ2-3; 10 nucleotides line up with TRBD2. The junction had 2 bases not matched to a gene; V was cut back by 3 bases and J by 2 bases. The CDR3 covers 15 residues. Germline V lookup: CDR1 MRHNA, CDR2 SNTAGT. DNA of the CDR3: TGTGCCAGCAGTGAAGGACTAGCGGACACAGATACGCAGTATTTT. Translation: CASSEGLADTDTQYF.

The gene calls are TRBV30 and TRBJ2-3; TRBD2 matches at 16 bases. From germline, CDR1 is GTSNPN and CDR2 SVGIG (reference sequence). J lost 4 bases, V lost 1 base, and 11 bases had no gene match. The CDR3 is made up of 19 amino acids. The CDR3 reads CAWSATGTSGRAAPDTQYF. The CDR3 DNA is TGTGCCTGGAGTGCGACCGGGACTAGCGGGAGGGCAGCCCCAGATACGCAGTATTTT.

V gene TRBV15 combines with J gene TRBJ1-2; a possible D gene is TRBD1 (5 bases). Germline assignment: CDR1 LNHNV and CDR2 YYDKDF (reference sequence). This CDR3 region has 14 residues. Trimming removed 5 bases at V and 3 bases at J, with 13 bases between. The CDR3 loop reads CATSLGGGYYGYTF. The DNA for the CDR3 is TGTGCCACCAGCCTGGGGGGGGGTTACTATGGCTACACCTTC.

The V call is TRBV6-5, the J call TRBJ1-4; perhaps TRBD1 as D (5 bases). Germline V gene lookup returns CDR1 MNHEY and CDR2 SVGAGI. V lost 6 bases to trimming and J lost 4 bases, with 6 bases between them. The CDR3 has 12 residues. The CDR3 reads CASSQGNEKLFF. The CDR3 coding sequence is TGTGCCAGCAGCCAGGGTAATGAAAAACTGTTTTTT.

This chain connects TRBV6-6 to TRBJ2-7; a weak D match, TRBD1 (5 bases). The CDR3 is 13 residues long. V dropped 6 bases and J dropped 1 base, with 10 bases sitting between them. Per the germline V gene, CDR1 is MNHNY and CDR2 is SVGAGI (reference sequence). CDR3 bases: TGTGCCAGCAGCTTGACAGATTCCTACGAGCAGTACTTC. It is translated as CASSLTDSYEQYF.

With respect to this clone: The sample carries other DNA sequences with the same CDR3. V is TRBV5-1 and J is TRBJ2-3; 11 bases are a match to TRBD1. The CDR3 sequence is 15 residues long. Per the germline V gene, CDR1 is SGHRS and CDR2 is YFSETQ. V lost 3 bases and J lost 3; bases outside the gene matches: 3. CDR3 residues: CASSSGQGVTDTQYF. Written as DNA, the CDR3 is TGCGCCAGCAGCTCGGGACAGGGGGTGACAGATACGCAGTATTTT.

CDR3 sequence reads: CASSEDRNTEAFF. In nucleotides, the CDR3 is TGTGCCAGCTCGGAGGACAGGAACACTGAAGCTTTCTTT. The chain has TRBV18 and TRBJ1-1, with D possibly matching TRBD1 (6 bases). The germline gives CDR1 KGHSH, CDR2 LQKENI. The ends were cut back, 6 bases at V and 1 base at J, with 9 bases in the middle. The CDR3 runs 13 residues.

J is TRBJ2-1 and V is TRBV11-3; 11 bases map to TRBD1. Germline V lookup: CDR1 SGHNT, CDR2 YENEEA. The ends lost 5 bases at V and 7 bases at J; junction bases unmatched: 7. This CDR3 spans 15 amino acids. The CDR3 DNA follows: TGTGCCAGCAGCCCCCGGGACAGGGGGTTAAATGAGCAGTTCTTC. It encodes CASSPRDRGLNEQFF.

This sequence joins TRBV18 and TRBJ2-2, with D maybe TRBD1 (6 bases). There are 16 residues in the CDR3. Germline-derived CDR1 and CDR2 are KGHSH and LQKENI. V lost 0 bases and J lost 8, with 16 bases in between. The CDR3 here is CASSPPTGRMRGELFF. CDR3 DNA sequence: TGTGCCAGCTCACCACCGACAGGTCGGATGAGGGGGGAGCTGTTTTTT.

The CDR3 spells CASSNGGRQYF. The CDR3 nucleotides read TGTGCCAGCAGCAATGGGGGGAGGCAGTACTTC. The rearrangement links TRBV5-6 to TRBJ2-7; tentative D call: TRBD2 (6 bases). With 4 bases removed from V and 9 bases from J, the gap between germline ends came to 11 bases. CDR3 size: 11 residues. Germline V gives CDR1 SGHDT, CDR2 YYEEEE.

The gene calls are TRBV28 and TRBJ1-5, with D possibly being TRBD1 (6 bases). Germline CDR1 reads MDHEN; CDR2 reads SYDVKM. The CDR3 extends over 15 amino acids. Trimming stripped 6 bases from V and 0 bases from J, with 12 bases between. Here the CDR3 reads CASRGQTYSNQPQHF. The CDR3 nucleotides are TGTGCCAGCAGAGGACAGACGTATAGCAATCAGCCCCAGCATTTT.

The CDR3 coding sequence is TGCGCCAGCAGCCCCCGGGCGGGGGCTGAAGCTTTCTTT. It is translated as CASSPRAGAEAFF. The chain couples TRBV10-2 to TRBJ1-1, with TRBD1 as a possible D gene (5 bases). Trimming took off 6 bases at V and 6 bases at J, with 14 bases between the two ends. The CDR3 covers 13 residues. CDR1 and CDR2 (germline): WSHSY, SAAADI.

The chain combines TRBV27 with TRBJ1-2; D is perhaps TRBD1 (6 bases). V lost 5 bases, J lost 2 bases, and 18 bases lay in between. The CDR3 is 16 amino acids. The germline CDR1 and CDR2 sequences are MNHEY and SMNVEV (reference sequence). The CDR3 protein is CASSPSAGGGNYGYTF. The CDR3 DNA sequence: TGTGCCAGCAGTCCCTCCGCGGGAGGGGGGAACTATGGCTACACCTTC.

J is TRBJ2-7 and V is TRBV5-1; 7 nucleotides agree with TRBD1. V shed 4 bases and J 0 bases; nucleotides not matched to a gene: 13. The CDR3 consists of 17 residues. The germline CDR1 and CDR2 sequences are SGHRS and YFSETQ. CDR3 in DNA: TGCGCCAGCAGCCGCGGACTCCGGGACAGAAGCTCCTACGAGCAGTACTTC. It codes for CASSRGLRDRSSYEQYF.